A selection of T cell receptor beta chains follows, all from one sample in a study of a mutant IDH1 vaccine in newly diagnosed glioma. TCRdb's table, derived via immunoSEQ multiplex PCR, lists solely in-frame clones and lacks some. This sample has 25,000 to 35,000 clones, with more than 65% found just once. Sequencing was performed on PBMCs, taken from a glioma patient treated with radiotherapy, temozolomide or both. These receptors were taken from a man aged 25-45 years with glioma. Each CDR3 is given without its conserved first and last residue.

J gene: TRBJ1-2
V gene: TRBV2
CDR3 protein: ASSVGPRDGYT

J gene: TRBJ1-5
V gene: TRBV30
CDR3 protein: AWSVGGGADQPQH

J gene: TRBJ2-2
V gene: TRBV19
CDR3 protein: ASSEQGVHTGELF

J gene: TRBJ2-1
V gene: TRBV2
CDR3 protein: AIASGTGIHEQF

J gene: TRBJ2-7
V gene: TRBV10-1
CDR3 protein: ASSELAQDSYEQY

J gene: TRBJ2-5
V gene: TRBV5-4
CDR3 protein: ASSEDIQETQY

J gene: TRBJ2-1
V gene: TRBV11-3
CDR3 protein: ASSLGASGRRF

J gene: TRBJ2-5
V gene: TRBV5-1
CDR3 protein: ASSFAEGLQETQY

J gene: TRBJ1-2
V gene: TRBV6-5
CDR3 protein: ASRPTGEDYGYT

J gene: TRBJ1-3
V gene: TRBV6-6
CDR3 protein: ASRPPRDRAGNTIY

J gene: TRBJ2-5
V gene: TRBV5-4
CDR3 protein: ASSPAGRGPSLQETQY

J gene: TRBJ2-7
V gene: TRBV11-2
CDR3 protein: ASSSIDRAVPYEQY

J gene: TRBJ2-7
V gene: TRBV6-1
CDR3 protein: ASSGRLAGNRNEQY

J gene: TRBJ1-1
V gene: TRBV7-9
CDR3 protein: ASSSGGTGTTEAF

J gene: TRBJ2-3
V gene: TRBV19
CDR3 protein: ASTWGRGADTQY

J gene: TRBJ2-7
V gene: TRBV27
CDR3 protein: ASSFSGGGTDSYEQY

J gene: TRBJ1-6
V gene: TRBV7-9
CDR3 protein: ASTLWDSNSPLH

J gene: TRBJ2-7
V gene: TRBV4-1
CDR3 protein: ASSEPLQGYEQY

J gene: TRBJ2-1
V gene: TRBV5-6
CDR3 protein: ASSLGISFSPHEQF

J gene: TRBJ1-2
V gene: TRBV4-2
CDR3 protein: ASSQAGRTKENYGYT

J gene: TRBJ2-3
V gene: TRBV6-1
CDR3 protein: ASSDGQGGVDTQY

J gene: TRBJ1-3
V gene: TRBV7-6
CDR3 protein: ASSLQGDSRSGNTIY

J gene: TRBJ2-4
V gene: TRBV5-6
CDR3 protein: ASSWGQGVLAKNIQY

J gene: TRBJ2-4
V gene: TRBV9
CDR3 protein: ASSASGGQLAKNIQY

J gene: TRBJ1-1
V gene: TRBV6-1
CDR3 protein: ASRTLGAAEAF

J gene: TRBJ2-7
V gene: TRBV10-1
CDR3 protein: ASSEGLYEQY

J gene: TRBJ2-2
V gene: TRBV2
CDR3 protein: ASSRNTGELF

J gene: TRBJ1-2
V gene: TRBV5-1
CDR3 protein: ASSFGTHQGGYT

J gene: TRBJ2-3
V gene: TRBV7-2
CDR3 protein: ASSQPSGSTDTQY

J gene: TRBJ2-1
V gene: TRBV6-1
CDR3 protein: ASRADRGRANEQF

J gene: TRBJ2-5
V gene: TRBV5-4
CDR3 protein: ASSLEGKETQY

J gene: TRBJ2-7
V gene: TRBV5-1
CDR3 protein: ASTADSRGYEQY

J gene: TRBJ1-1
V gene: TRBV7-8
CDR3 protein: ASSANRGANTEAF

J gene: TRBJ1-1
V gene: TRBV7-2
CDR3 protein: ASSLVGTGRTEAF

J gene: TRBJ1-6
V gene: TRBV6-1
CDR3 protein: ASSAIRGSSYNSPLH

J gene: TRBJ1-2
V gene: TRBV10-3
CDR3 protein: AIQGTGWVEGYT

J gene: TRBJ2-1
V gene: TRBV5-1
CDR3 protein: ASSLHKGTPGTSGKGWNEQF

J gene: TRBJ2-7
V gene: TRBV5-4
CDR3 protein: ASSRRGGFYEQY

J gene: TRBJ1-5
V gene: TRBV19
CDR3 protein: ASRDRGVLNQPQH

J gene: TRBJ2-5
V gene: TRBV30
CDR3 protein: AWSAGQETQY

J gene: TRBJ2-1
V gene: TRBV2
CDR3 protein: ASNLQGFAYNEQF

J gene: TRBJ1-3
V gene: TRBV4-3
CDR3 protein: ASSQDLTLGNTIY

J gene: TRBJ1-1
V gene: TRBV25-1
CDR3 protein: ASSEIRASRGTEAAAF

J gene: TRBJ2-7
V gene: TRBV5-1
CDR3 protein: ASSGRSRGRFSEQY

J gene: TRBJ1-1
V gene: TRBV9
CDR3 protein: ASSADRLASEAF

J gene: TRBJ2-3
V gene: TRBV7-9
CDR3 protein: ASSRPNTDTQY

J gene: TRBJ1-1
V gene: TRBV6-1
CDR3 protein: ASSEGIENTEAF

J gene: TRBJ2-1
V gene: TRBV19
CDR3 protein: ATKKLPPYNEQF

J gene: TRBJ2-7
V gene: TRBV4-3
CDR3 protein: ASSQELAGPSYEQY

J gene: TRBJ2-7
V gene: TRBV2
CDR3 protein: ASRPGQAYEQY

J gene: TRBJ1-1
V gene: TRBV2
CDR3 protein: ASSGGQGNTEAF

J gene: TRBJ2-7
V gene: TRBV10-3
CDR3 protein: AISPGQPDEQY

J gene: TRBJ1-3
V gene: TRBV30
CDR3 protein: AWSVYPPSGPGNTIY

J gene: TRBJ1-5
V gene: TRBV19
CDR3 protein: ASNPGQVSNQPQH

J gene: TRBJ2-7
V gene: TRBV11-2
CDR3 protein: ASTPPGDRVGEQY

J gene: TRBJ2-2
V gene: TRBV6-6
CDR3 protein: ASSYSAGTGELF

J gene: TRBJ1-4
V gene: TRBV6-1
CDR3 protein: ASSWDRGNEKLF

J gene: TRBJ1-2
V gene: TRBV5-1
CDR3 protein: ASSLAGTGEGGYT